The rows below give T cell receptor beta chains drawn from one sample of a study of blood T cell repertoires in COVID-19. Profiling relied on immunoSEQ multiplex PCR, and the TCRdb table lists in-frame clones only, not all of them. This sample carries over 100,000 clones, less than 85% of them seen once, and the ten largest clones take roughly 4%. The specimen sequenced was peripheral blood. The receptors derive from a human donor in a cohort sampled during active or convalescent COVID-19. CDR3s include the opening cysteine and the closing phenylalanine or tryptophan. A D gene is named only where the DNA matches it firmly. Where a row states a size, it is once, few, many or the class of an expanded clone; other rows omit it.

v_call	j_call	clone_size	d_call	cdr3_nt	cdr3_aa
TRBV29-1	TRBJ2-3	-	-	TGCAGCGGGCGCTGGGGGCGTGGAGATACGCAGTATTTT	CSGRWGRGDTQYF
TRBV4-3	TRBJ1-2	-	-	TGCGCCAGCAGCCATTCTAACAGCCAGGCCCATGGCTACACCTTC	CASSHSNSQAHGYTF
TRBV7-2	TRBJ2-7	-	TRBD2	TGTGCCAGCAGCTTATACGGGGGGGCAATCTACGAGCAGTACTTC	CASSLYGGAIYEQYF
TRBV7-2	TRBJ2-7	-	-	TGTGCCAGCAGCTTAAGCACAGGCATAAACTCCTACGAGCAGTACTTC	CASSLSTGINSYEQYF
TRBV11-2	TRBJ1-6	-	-	TGTGCCAGCGCGGTCGGTCCTTTGGCCTATAATTCACCCCTCCACTTT	CASAVGPLAYNSPLHF
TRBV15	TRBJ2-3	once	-	TGTGCCACCAGCAGAGGGGCAGGGGCTACGCAGTATTTT	CATSRGAGATQYF
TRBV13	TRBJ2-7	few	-	TGTGCCAGCAGCTCTATCTCGTGGGGCAGGGGAACGAGCGAGCAGTACTTC	CASSSISWGRGTSEQYF
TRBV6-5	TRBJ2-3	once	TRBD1	TGTGCCAGCAGTTCAGGGGGAGTAACAGATACGCAGTATTTT	CASSSGGVTDTQYF
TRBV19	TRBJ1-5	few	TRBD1	TGTGCCAGTAGTATGGTGACAGGGGGCAATCAGCCCCAGCATTTT	CASSMVTGGNQPQHF
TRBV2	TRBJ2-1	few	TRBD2	TGTGCCAGCATCGGGCGGGGGGCGTATCGATTCTTC	CASIGRGAYRFF
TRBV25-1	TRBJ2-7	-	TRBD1	TGTGCCAGCAGTGACCACGGGACAGGCCAGAGCTCCTACGAGCAGTACTTC	CASSDHGTGQSSYEQYF
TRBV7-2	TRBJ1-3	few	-	TGTGCCAGCAGCGTCGACAGCCGAACTGGAAACACCATATATTTT	CASSVDSRTGNTIYF
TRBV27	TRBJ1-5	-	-	TGTGCCAGCAGTCTCCAGTACAATCAGCCCCAGCATTTT	CASSLQYNQPQHF
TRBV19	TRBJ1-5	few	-	TGTGCCAGTAGTTCCAGGGCGGGCAATCAGCCCCAGCATTTT	CASSSRAGNQPQHF
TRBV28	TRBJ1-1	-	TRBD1	TGTGCCAGCGGGACAGGGGTGACCACTGAAGCTTTCTTT	CASGTGVTTEAFF
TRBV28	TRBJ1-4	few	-	TGTGCCAGCAGTTCGAGGGGACATATCCCTGAAAAACTGTTTTTT	CASSSRGHIPEKLFF
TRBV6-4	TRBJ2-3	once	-	TGTGCCAGCAGCCTAACCCCGGGGTTCGTAGATACGCAGTATTTT	CASSLTPGFVDTQYF
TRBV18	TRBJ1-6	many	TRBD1	TGTGCCAGCTCACCAGGGACGACAGGGCTGAATTCACCCCTCCACTTT	CASSPGTTGLNSPLHF
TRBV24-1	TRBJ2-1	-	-	TGTGCCACCAGTGAATATTCGATCAGGGATGAGCAGTTCTTC	CATSEYSIRDEQFF
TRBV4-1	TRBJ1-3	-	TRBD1	TGCGCCAGCAGCCAACCCGGGACAGGGGTTGGAAACACCATATATTTT	CASSQPGTGVGNTIYF
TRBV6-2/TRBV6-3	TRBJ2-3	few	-	TGTGCCAGCAGTTCCAACACAGGGCTCACAGATACGCAGTATTTT	CASSSNTGLTDTQYF
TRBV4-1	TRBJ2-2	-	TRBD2	TGCGCCAGCAGCCAAGGGGTAGCGGGCGGGATCGGGGAGCTGTTTTTT	CASSQGVAGGIGELFF
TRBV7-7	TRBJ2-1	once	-	TGTGCCAGCAGCGAAAATTCGGGGGGCCGCGATGAGCAGTTCTTC	CASSENSGGRDEQFF
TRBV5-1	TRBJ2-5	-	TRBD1	TGCGCCAGCAGGACAGGGGCGGGGGAGACCCAGTACTTC	CASRTGAGETQYF
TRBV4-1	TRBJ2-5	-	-	TGCGCCAGCAGCCGGATCCAACTAGAGCAAGAGACCCAGTACTTC	CASSRIQLEQETQYF
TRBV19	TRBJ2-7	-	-	TGTGCCAGTAGTATGAGCGGCCTCTCCTACGAGCAGTACTTC	CASSMSGLSYEQYF
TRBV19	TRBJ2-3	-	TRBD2	TGTGCCAGTTCCGGGACTAGCGGCGATACGCAGTATTTT	CASSGTSGDTQYF
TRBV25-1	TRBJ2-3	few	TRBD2	TGTGCCAGCGCCGCTAGCGGGGGCTCAGATACGCAGTATTTT	CASAASGGSDTQYF
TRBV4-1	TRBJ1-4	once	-	TGCGCCAGCAGCCTTCAGTCTAATGAAAAACTGTTTTTT	CASSLQSNEKLFF
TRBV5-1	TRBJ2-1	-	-	TGCGCCAGCAGCTTGGGGGAGGTATACAATGAGCAGTTCTTC	CASSLGEVYNEQFF
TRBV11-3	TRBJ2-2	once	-	TGTGCCAGCAGCTTGTACCTCGGGGGGGAGCTGTTTTTT	CASSLYLGGELFF
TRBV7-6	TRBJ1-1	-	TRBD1	TGTGCCAGCAGCCCCCCCCCGACAGGGTTCGAGACTGAAGCTTTCTTT	CASSPPPTGFETEAFF
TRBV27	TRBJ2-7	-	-	TGTGCCAGCAGTCCTACAGGGATGGGGCGCTACGAGCAGTACTTC	CASSPTGMGRYEQYF
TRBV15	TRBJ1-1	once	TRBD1	TGTGCCACCAGCCCGCTTAACAGGGGCAGAGGGGACACTGAAGCTTTCTTT	CATSPLNRGRGDTEAFF
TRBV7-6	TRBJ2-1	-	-	TGTGCCAGCAGCTTAGACCGGGACACTTACAATGAGCAGTTCTTC	CASSLDRDTYNEQFF
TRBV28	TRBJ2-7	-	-	TGTGCCAGCAGAGTAGACAGAAGCCCCTACGAGCAGTACTTC	CASRVDRSPYEQYF
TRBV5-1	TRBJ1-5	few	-	TGCGCCAGCAGCTTAGGGACAACGTTCAATCAGCCCCAGCATTTT	CASSLGTTFNQPQHF
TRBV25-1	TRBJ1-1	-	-	TGTGCCAGCAGTGCCGTGCTCGGGACTGAAGCTTTCTTT	CASSAVLGTEAFF
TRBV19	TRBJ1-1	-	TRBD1	TGTGCCAGCACGGACAGGTTCCACATGGACATGAACACTGAAGCTTTCTTT	CASTDRFHMDMNTEAFF
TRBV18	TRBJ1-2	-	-	TGTGCCAGCTCAACCCCCCGGGGACAACACTTCTATGGCTACACCTTC	CASSTPRGQHFYGYTF
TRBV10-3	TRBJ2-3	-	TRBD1	TGTGCCATCAGGACCTGGACAGGGGCTAGCACAGATACGCAGTATTTT	CAIRTWTGASTDTQYF
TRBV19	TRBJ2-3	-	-	TGTGCCAGTAGTATGGGACAAAGCACAGATACGCAGTATTTT	CASSMGQSTDTQYF
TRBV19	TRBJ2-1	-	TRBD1	TGTGCCAGTAGTATAGATGGACAGGGGTGGAATGAGCAGTTCTTC	CASSIDGQGWNEQFF
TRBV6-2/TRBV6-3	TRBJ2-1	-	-	TGTGCCAGCAGTTCTGGTGCGGGCCAGGGGTTGTTTGAGCAGTTCTTC	CASSSGAGQGLFEQFF
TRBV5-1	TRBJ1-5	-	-	TGCGCCAGCAGCTTGGGCGGGTTCAATCAGCCCCAGCATTTT	CASSLGGFNQPQHF
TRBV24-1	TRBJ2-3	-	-	TGTGCCACCAATTCCGGGAGCACAGATACGCAGTATTTT	CATNSGSTDTQYF
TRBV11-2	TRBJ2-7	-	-	TGTGCCAGCAGCTTAGTACGGGTAACCTACGAGCAGTACTTC	CASSLVRVTYEQYF
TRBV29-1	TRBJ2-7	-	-	TGCAGCGTTAGGGCTACAGGTTACGAGCAGTACTTC	CSVRATGYEQYF
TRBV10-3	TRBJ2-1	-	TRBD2	TGTGCCATCAGTGCGATTGGTAGCGGGCACAATGAGCAGTTCTTC	CAISAIGSGHNEQFF
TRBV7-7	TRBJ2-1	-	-	TGTGCTAGCAGCCCCGGGATTCACAACAATGAGCAGTTCTTC	CASSPGIHNNEQFF
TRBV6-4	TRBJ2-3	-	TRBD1	TGTGCCAGCAGAAAACAGGGGGCGACAGATACGCAGTATTTT	CASRKQGATDTQYF
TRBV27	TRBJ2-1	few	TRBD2	TGTGCCAGCAGTCCTACCCCTAGCGGATCCCCGAATGAGCAGTTCTTC	CASSPTPSGSPNEQFF
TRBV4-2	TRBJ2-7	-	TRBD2	TGTGCCAACCCCAGGGGGACTAGCTCCCGCTACGAGCAGTACTTC	CANPRGTSSRYEQYF
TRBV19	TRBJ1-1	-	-	TGTGCCAGTAGTATAACCAGGTATGGCACTGAAGCTTTCTTT	CASSITRYGTEAFF
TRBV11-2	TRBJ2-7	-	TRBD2	TGTGCCAGCAACCTAAACGGACTAGCGGGAGCCTACGAGCAGTACTTC	CASNLNGLAGAYEQYF
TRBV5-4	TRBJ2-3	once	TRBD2	TGTGCCAGCAGCAGGACTAGTGGAGCAGATACGCAGTATTTT	CASSRTSGADTQYF
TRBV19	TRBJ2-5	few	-	TGTGCCAGTAAAGGGGATCGCGAGACCCAGTACTTC	CASKGDRETQYF
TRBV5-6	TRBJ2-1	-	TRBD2	TGTGCCAGCAGTTGGGGACTAGCGGGAGGAAGAGGCTACAATGAGCAGTTCTTC	CASSWGLAGGRGYNEQFF
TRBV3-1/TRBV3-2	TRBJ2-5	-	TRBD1	TGTGCCAGCAGCCGGGGACAGGGGGCTCGGCAAGAGACCCAGTACTTC	CASSRGQGARQETQYF
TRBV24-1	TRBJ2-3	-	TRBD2	TGTGCCACCAGTGACCCTGGACTAGTTCCCAGTTTGTTGTCAGATACGCAGTATTTT	CATSDPGLVPSLLSDTQYF